These 5 T cell receptor beta chains were all obtained from the same sample, sequenced in a study of beta chain features in type 1 diabetes. These TCRs are of unknown antigen specificity. Study conclusions and caveats: Shortening of TCRB CDR3s, moderate but significant, appeared in all four CD4+ subsets of Type 1 diabetes patients.

Every isolated RNA sample was fully reverse transcribed, so sequencing captured expressed TCRB transcripts. Sequencing used immunoSEQ multiplex PCR; TCRdb keeps in-frame clones, though not all of them. The table has about 660,000 clones, over 12% seen once. Material for sequencing was naive CD4+ T cells from blood. The origin of the receptors is a man aged 18 to 35 with type 1 diabetes.

This chain uses TRBV14 with TRBJ1-2; the D gene is possibly TRBD1 (5 bases). The V gene's germline CDR1 is SGHDN and CDR2 FVKESK. The V end lost 1 base, the J end lost 7 bases, and 7 bases lay between the germline ends. The CDR3 has 12 amino acids. The CDR3 reads CASSQGGVGYTF. Written as DNA, the CDR3 is TGTGCCAGCAGCCAAGGGGGCGTTGGCTACACCTTC.

The chain combines TRBV11-3 with TRBJ2-3, with D possibly TRBD1 on 5 matching bases. The CDR3 is made up of 16 amino acids. With 0 bases removed from V and 0 bases from J, the gap between germline ends came to 10 bases. Germline CDR1 SGHNT, CDR2 YENEEA. Here the CDR3 reads CASSLDLAGSTDTQYF. CDR3 in DNA: TGTGCCAGCAGCTTAGATTTGGCAGGGAGCACAGATACGCAGTATTTT.

This clone was recorded a few times. The chain links TRBV5-1 to TRBJ2-3; D is undetermined. CDR1 SGHRS and CDR2 YFSETQ come from the germline V gene. The CDR3 runs to 11 residues. The V and J ends lost 4 bases and 9 bases respectively, with 9 bases between them. CDR3 amino acids: CASSLDQTQYF. The CDR3 DNA sequence: TGCGCCAGCAGCCTGGACCAGACGCAGTATTTT.

To note about this clone: At one end, the junction sequence differs from germline, possibly due to a read error. This chain connects TRBV15 to TRBJ1-2; D ambiguous. This CDR3 is built from 14 residues. Germline loops: CDR1 LNHNV, CDR2 YYDKDF (reference sequence). The CDR3 DNA reads as TGTGCCACCAGCAGAGATCGGAACTACTATGGCTATACCTTC. Encoded protein: CATSRDRNYYGYTF.

This clone occurred a few times. This chain links TRBV5-1 with TRBJ2-3; tentative D call: TRBD2 (6 bases). V lost 4 bases, J lost 1 base, and 13 bases lay in between. CDR1 is SGHRS and CDR2 is YFSETQ in the germline V gene. The CDR3 contains 15 residues. Here the CDR3 DNA reads TGCGCCAGCAGCCCGGAGGGGACCGGCACAGATACGCAGTATTTT. It encodes CASSPEGTGTDTQYF.